These 7 T cell receptor beta chains were sequenced from one sample in a study of tumor and adjacent non-tumor tissue in lung cancer. A modified ARM-PCR protocol with three rounds of nested PCR amplified TCRbeta. TCRdb re-analysed the multiplex PCR reads in MiXCR, keeping a single row per CDR3 protein. The sample contains 77,000 or so distinct CDR3 sequences, 60% to 85% of which appear only once. No cell sorting was done before RNA was extracted from the tissue. The sample comprised lung tumor tissue. The origin of the receptors is a woman between 50 and 59 years old with non-small cell lung cancer.

This rearrangement joins TRBV4-1 to TRBJ1-2; weak D call: TRBD1 (6 bases). CDR1 is MGHRA, CDR2 YSYEKL, per germline. This CDR3 is 16 amino acids long. The V and J ends lost 2 bases and 4 bases respectively, with 17 bases between them. The DNA of the CDR3 is TGCGCCAGCAGCCAACGGACCGCGGGACACATCTATGGCTACACCTTC. The encoded protein is CASSQRTAGHIYGYTF.

On this clonotype itself: Because it lacks the conserved phenylalanine or tryptophan at the end, this CDR3 is likely a read error. The chain couples TRBV7-9 to TRBJ1-5; D is undetermined. The CDR3 has 12 residues. The V gene lost 7 bases and the J gene lost 5 bases, with 9 bases spanning the gap. Germline CDR1 SEHNR, CDR2 FQNEAQ (reference sequence). CDR3 loop: CASNSADQPQHL. The CDR3 nucleotides are TGTGCCAGCAACTCCGCGGATCAGCCCCAGCATTTA.

Worth noting for this clonotype: As the CDR3 is not closed by the conserved phenylalanine or tryptophan, this likely results from a read error. This chain connects TRBV6-1 to TRBJ2-7; possible D gene TRBD1, 6 bases. This CDR3 contains 15 residues. The germline gives CDR1 MNHNS, CDR2 SASEGT. CDR3 in amino acids: CTSSEASRGIYEQYL. The CDR3 bases are TGTACCAGCAGTGAAGCGAGCAGGGGAATATACGAGCAGTACTTA.

Only one count was recorded for this clonotype. The final CDR3 position lacks the conserved phenylalanine or tryptophan, pointing to a likely read error. The chain joins TRBV6-2 or TRBV6-3 to TRBJ2-2, with D possibly being TRBD1 (5 bases). Germline V gene data show CDR1 as MNHEY and CDR2 as SVGEGT. V was pared by 6 bases and J by 5 bases, with 19 bases between. The CDR3 spans 16 residues. The CDR3 DNA follows: TGTGCCAGCAGACGTCTTGGACACGGGCTAACCGGGGAGCTGTTTTAT. Its translation: CASRRLGHGLTGELFY.

The chain carries TRBV29-1 and TRBJ2-5, with D unresolved. The CDR3 loop spans 13 amino acids. Germline loops: CDR1 SQVTM, CDR2 ANQGSEA. V was shortened by 6 bases and J by 3 bases, with 14 bases between the two germline ends. The CDR3 DNA reads TGCAGCGTCAGAGTGGATTCGGAAGAGACCCAGTACTTC. It is translated as CSVRVDSEETQYF.

In regard to this clonotype: At one end, the junction sequence differs from germline, possibly due to a read error. The chain has TRBV29-1 and TRBJ2-1; no definite D call. CDR3 size: 12 residues. Germline-derived CDR1 and CDR2 are SQVTM and ANQGSEA. CDR3 bases: TGCAGCGTTCCTAAAGCTTTCAATGAACAGTTCTTC. This translates into CSVPKAFNEQFF.

With regard to this clonotype: The CDR3 does not close with the conserved phenylalanine or tryptophan, likely indicating a read error. The CDR3 region is CATTGGIANSRNEQFL. The DNA for the CDR3 is TGTGCCACCACGGGGGGGATTGCGAATAGTCGGAATGAGCAGTTCTTA. This rearrangement joins TRBV13 to TRBJ2-1; TRBD2 matches 8 bases. Germline V gene sequence: CDR1 PRHDT, CDR2 FYEKMQ (reference sequence). This CDR3 region has 16 residues. Unmatched junction bases numbered 18, after V lost 10 bases and J lost 7 bases.